The clone carrying this TCR beta chain appeared once. In the original processing: For nucleated cells, counts were estimated from reference gene primer amplification. The assay was immunoSEQ multiplex PCR, and TCRdb's table has in-frame clones only and misses some. V and J calls and clone size are those listed in that table; D and trimming were worked out from the DNA. The sample shows 60,000 to 75,000 clones, 79% of them seen only once. The data were taken from a study of blood T cell repertoires in COVID-19. As for the study in general: The United States, Italy and Spain provided the acute and convalescent COVID-19 samples. Nucleic acid was either cDNA or gDNA, and it came from T cells, B-cell-depleted T cells, or PBMCs.

This CDR3 has 18 residues. Trimming cost V 4 bases and J 0 bases, with 19 bases left between them. The V gene's germline CDR1 is SGHDN and CDR2 FVKESK. J is TRBJ1-3 and V is TRBV14; tentative D call: TRBD1 (5 bases). This clonotype was sampled from a man in his 60s with active or convalescent COVID-19. Material: peripheral blood. CDR3 loop: CASSPGPSRQISGNTIYF. The CDR3 coding sequence is TGTGCCAGCAGCCCGGGCCCCTCTCGACAGATCTCTGGAAACACCATATATTTT.